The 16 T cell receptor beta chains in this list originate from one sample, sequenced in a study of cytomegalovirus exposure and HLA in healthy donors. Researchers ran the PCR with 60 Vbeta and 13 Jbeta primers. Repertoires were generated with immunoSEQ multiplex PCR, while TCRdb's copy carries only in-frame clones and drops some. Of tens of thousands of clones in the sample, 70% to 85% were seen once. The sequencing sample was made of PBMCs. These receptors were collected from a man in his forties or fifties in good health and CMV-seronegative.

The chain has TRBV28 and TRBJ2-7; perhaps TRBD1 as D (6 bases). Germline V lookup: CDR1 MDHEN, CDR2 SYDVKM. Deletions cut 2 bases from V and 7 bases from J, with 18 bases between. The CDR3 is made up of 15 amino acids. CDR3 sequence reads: CASSLANRVLGEQYF. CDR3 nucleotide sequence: TGTGCCAGCAGTTTAGCGAACAGGGTTTTGGGGGAGCAGTACTTC.

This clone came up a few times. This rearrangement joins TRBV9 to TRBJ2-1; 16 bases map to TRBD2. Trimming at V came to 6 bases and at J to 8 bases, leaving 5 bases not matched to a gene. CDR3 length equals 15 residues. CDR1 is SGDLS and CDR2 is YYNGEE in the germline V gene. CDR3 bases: TGTGCCAGCACCTGGGGGACTAGCGGGAGGGATGAGCAGTTCTTC. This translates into CASTWGTSGRDEQFF. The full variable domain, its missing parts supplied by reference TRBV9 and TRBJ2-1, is DSGVTQTPKHLITATGQRVTLRCSPRSGDLSVYWYQQSLDQGLQFLIQYYNGEERAKGNILERFSAQQFPDLHSELNLSSLELGDSALYFCASTWGTSGRDEQFFGPGTRLTVL.

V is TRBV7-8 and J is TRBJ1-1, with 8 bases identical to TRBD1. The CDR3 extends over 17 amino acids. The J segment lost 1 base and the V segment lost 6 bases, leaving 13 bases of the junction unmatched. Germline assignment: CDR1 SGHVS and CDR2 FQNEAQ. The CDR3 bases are TGTGCCAGCAGGCCACTACAGGGGGTTGAAAGGAACACTGAAGCTTTCTTT. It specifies CASRPLQGVERNTEAFF.

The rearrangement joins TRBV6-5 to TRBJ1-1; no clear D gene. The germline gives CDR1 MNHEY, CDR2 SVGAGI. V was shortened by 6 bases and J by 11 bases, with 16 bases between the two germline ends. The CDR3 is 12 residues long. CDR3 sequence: CASRPRTGRAFF. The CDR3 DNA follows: TGTGCCAGCAGACCTCGGACGGGGAGGGCTTTCTTT.

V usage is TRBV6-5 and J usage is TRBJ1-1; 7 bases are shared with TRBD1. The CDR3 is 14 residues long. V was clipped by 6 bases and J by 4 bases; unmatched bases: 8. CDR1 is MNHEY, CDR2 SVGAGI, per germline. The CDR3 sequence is CASRQSQGGTEAFF. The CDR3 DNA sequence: TGTGCCAGCAGGCAATCCCAGGGGGGCACTGAAGCTTTCTTT.

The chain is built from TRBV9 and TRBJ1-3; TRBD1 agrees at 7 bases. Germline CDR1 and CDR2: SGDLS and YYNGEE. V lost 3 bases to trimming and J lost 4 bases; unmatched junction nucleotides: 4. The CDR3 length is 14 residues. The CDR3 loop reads CASSARDSGNTIYF. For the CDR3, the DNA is TGTGCCAGCAGCGCCCGGGACAGCGGAAACACCATATATTTT.

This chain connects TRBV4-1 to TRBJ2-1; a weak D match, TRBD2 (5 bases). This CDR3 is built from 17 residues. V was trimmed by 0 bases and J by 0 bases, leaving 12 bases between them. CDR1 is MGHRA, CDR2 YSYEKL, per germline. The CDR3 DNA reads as TGCGCCAGCAGCCAAGATGGGAGCGGAATCTCCTACAATGAGCAGTTCTTC. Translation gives CASSQDGSGISYNEQFF.

The CDR3 DNA reads TGTGCCATCCAATCCGACAGGGGGGGAGATACGCAGTATTTT. It specifies CAIQSDRGGDTQYF. The chain has TRBV10-3 and TRBJ2-3; TRBD1 agrees at 9 bases. CDR1 ENHRY and CDR2 SYGVKD come from the germline V gene. The CDR3 is 14 residues long. Unmatched junction bases numbered 8, after V lost 8 bases and J lost 5 bases.

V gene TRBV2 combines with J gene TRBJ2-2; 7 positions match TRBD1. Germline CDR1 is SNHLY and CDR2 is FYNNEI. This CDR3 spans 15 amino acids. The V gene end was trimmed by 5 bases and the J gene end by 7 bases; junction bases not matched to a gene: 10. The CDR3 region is CASSLDRVSDGELFF. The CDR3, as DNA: TGTGCCAGCAGTCTCGACAGGGTATCGGACGGGGAGCTGTTTTTT.

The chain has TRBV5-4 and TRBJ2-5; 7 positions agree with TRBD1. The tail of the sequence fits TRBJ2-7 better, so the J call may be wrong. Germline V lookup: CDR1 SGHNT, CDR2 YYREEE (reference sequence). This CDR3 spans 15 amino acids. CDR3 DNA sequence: TGTGCCAGCAGGGCTACCGGGACAGCAACCTACGAGCAGTACTTC. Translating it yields CASRATGTATYEQYF.

The CDR3 protein is CASSARDSPHYEQYF. The CDR3 region has the DNA TGTGCCAGCAGCGCCCGGGACAGCCCTCACTACGAGCAGTACTTC. The J gene is TRBJ2-7, the V gene TRBV11-1, with 7 bases aligning to TRBD1. The CDR3 has 15 amino acids. CDR1 and CDR2 from the germline V gene are SGHAT and FQDESV (reference sequence). Germline trimming cut 5 bases from V and 3 bases from J; bases unmatched to any gene: 10.

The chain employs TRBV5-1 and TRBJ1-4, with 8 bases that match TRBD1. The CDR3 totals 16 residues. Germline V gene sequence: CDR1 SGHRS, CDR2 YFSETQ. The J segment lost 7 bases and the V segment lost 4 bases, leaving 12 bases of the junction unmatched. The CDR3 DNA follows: TGCGCCAGCAGCCCTGGGGCAGGGGGCAGAAGTGAAAAACTGTTTTTT. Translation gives CASSPGAGGRSEKLFF.

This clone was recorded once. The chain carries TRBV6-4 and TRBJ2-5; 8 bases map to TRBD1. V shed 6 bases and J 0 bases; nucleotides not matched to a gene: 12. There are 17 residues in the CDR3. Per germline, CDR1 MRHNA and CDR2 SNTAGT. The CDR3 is CASSPLTGDGDQETQYF. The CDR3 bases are TGTGCCAGCAGCCCCCTGACAGGGGATGGGGACCAAGAGACCCAGTACTTC.

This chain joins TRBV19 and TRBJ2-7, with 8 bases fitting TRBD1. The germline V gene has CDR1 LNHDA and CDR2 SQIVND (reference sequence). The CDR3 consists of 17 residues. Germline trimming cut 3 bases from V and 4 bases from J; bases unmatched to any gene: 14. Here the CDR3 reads CASSIPGGQGLPYEQYF. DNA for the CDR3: TGTGCCAGTAGTATTCCTGGTGGACAGGGCCTACCTTACGAGCAGTACTTC.

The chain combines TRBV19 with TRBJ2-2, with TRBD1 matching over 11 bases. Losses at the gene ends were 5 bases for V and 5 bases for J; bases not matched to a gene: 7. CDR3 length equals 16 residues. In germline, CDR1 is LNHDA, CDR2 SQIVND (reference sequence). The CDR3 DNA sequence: TGTGCCAGTAGTCTCTCGGGGACAGGGGGTACCGGGGAGCTGTTTTTT. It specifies CASSLSGTGGTGELFF.

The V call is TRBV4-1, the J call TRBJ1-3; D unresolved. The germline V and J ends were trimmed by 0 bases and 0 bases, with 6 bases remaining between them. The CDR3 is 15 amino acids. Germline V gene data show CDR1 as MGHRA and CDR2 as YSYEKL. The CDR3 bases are TGCGCCAGCAGCCAAGATAGACACTCTGGAAACACCATATATTTT. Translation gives CASSQDRHSGNTIYF.